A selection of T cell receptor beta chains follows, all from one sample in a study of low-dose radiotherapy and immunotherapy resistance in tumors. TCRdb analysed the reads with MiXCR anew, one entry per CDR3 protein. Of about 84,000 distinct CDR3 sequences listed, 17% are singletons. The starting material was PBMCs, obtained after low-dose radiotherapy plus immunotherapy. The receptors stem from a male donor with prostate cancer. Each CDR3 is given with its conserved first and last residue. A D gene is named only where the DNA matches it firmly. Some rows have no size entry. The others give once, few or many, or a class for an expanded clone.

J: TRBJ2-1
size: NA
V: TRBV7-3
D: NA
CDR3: CASSPGVGENEQFF
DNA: TGTGCCAGCAGCCCTGGTGTGGGGGAGAATGAGCAGTTCTTC

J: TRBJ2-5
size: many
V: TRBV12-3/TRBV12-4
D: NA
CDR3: CASSLSETQYF
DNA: TGTGCCAGCAGTTTGTCGGAGACCCAGTACTTC

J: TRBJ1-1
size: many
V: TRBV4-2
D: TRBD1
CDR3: CASSPHPRTGGEAFF
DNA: TGTGCCAGCAGCCCCCACCCCCGGACAGGGGGTGAAGCTTTCTTT

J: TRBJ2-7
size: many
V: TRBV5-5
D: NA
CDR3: CASSLLLGPYEQYF
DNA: TGTGCCAGCAGCTTGTTGCTGGGTCCCTACGAGCAGTACTTC

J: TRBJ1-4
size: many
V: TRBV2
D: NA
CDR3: CASSEQHSATNEKLFF
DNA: TGTGCCAGCAGTGAACAGCACAGTGCAACTAATGAAAAACTGTTTTTT

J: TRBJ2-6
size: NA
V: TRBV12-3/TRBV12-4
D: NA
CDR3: CASSFGRARGGANVLTF
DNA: TGTGCCAGCAGTTTCGGCAGGGCCCGTGGTGGGGCCAACGTCCTGACTTTC

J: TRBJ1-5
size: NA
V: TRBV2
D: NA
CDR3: CASSGISARQPQHF
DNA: TGTGCCAGCAGTGGAATTAGCGCCCGGCAGCCCCAGCATTTT

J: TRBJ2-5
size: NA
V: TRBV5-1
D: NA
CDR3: CASSLNGRVEETQYF
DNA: TGCGCCAGCAGCTTGAATGGCAGGGTAGAAGAGACCCAGTACTTC

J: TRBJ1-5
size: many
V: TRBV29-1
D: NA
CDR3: CSVAGARGNQPQHF
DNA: TGCAGCGTTGCGGGGGCGCGTGGTAATCAGCCCCAGCATTTT

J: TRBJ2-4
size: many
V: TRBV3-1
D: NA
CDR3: CASSQALPGEPGNIQYF
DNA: TGTGCCAGCAGCCAAGCCTTACCGGGAGAACCCGGAAACATTCAGTACTTC

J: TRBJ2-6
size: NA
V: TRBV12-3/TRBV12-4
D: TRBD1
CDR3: CASSEGQGSISGANVLTF
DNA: TGTGCCAGCAGCGAGGGACAGGGCAGCATCTCTGGGGCCAACGTCCTGACTTTC

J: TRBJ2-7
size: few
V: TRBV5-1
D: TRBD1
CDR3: CASSFLGQGSYEQYF
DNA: TGCGCCAGCAGCTTCCTCGGACAGGGTTCGTACGAGCAGTACTTC

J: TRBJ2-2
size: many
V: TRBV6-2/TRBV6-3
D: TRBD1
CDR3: CASRNTGGYTGELFF
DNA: TGTGCCAGCAGAAACACAGGGGGCTACACCGGGGAGCTGTTTTTT

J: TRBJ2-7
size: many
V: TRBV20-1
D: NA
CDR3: CSASPSGSGEQYF
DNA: TGCAGTGCTAGTCCCTCCGGGAGTGGCGAGCAGTACTTC

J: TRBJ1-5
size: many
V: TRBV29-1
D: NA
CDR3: CSVADGLLGNQPQHF
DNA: TGCAGCGTGGCGGACGGACTATTAGGCAATCAGCCCCAGCATTTT

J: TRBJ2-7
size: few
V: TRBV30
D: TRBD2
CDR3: CAWSAAGGRVYEQYF
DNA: TGTGCCTGGAGCGCAGCGGGAGGGCGGGTCTACGAGCAGTACTTC

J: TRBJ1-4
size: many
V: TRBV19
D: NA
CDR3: CASSAGLEKLFF
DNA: TGTGCCAGTAGTGCCGGATTAGAAAAACTGTTTTTT

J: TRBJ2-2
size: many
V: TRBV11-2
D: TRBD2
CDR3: CASSFAGTSGRRVGELFF
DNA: TGTGCCAGCAGCTTTGCCGGGACTAGCGGGAGACGGGTCGGGGAGCTGTTTTTT

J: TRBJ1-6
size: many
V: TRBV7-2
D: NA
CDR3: CASSLGAGTNSPLHF
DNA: TGTGCCAGCAGCTTAGGGGCAGGGACAAATTCACCCCTCCACTTT

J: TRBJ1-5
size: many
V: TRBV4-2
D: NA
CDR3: CASSQDPGRGSNQPQHF
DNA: TGTGCCAGCAGCCAAGATCCAGGGCGAGGAAGCAATCAGCCCCAGCATTTT